This TCR beta chain emerged from a study of PD-1 blockade in classical Hodgkin lymphoma. The protocol was immunoSEQ multiplex PCR, while the TCRdb copy is restricted to in-frame clones and leaves out a portion. The table has around 65,000 clones, approximately 88% seen once. Every patient had relapsed following autologous stem cell transplantation, and cohorts differed in brentuximab vedotin exposure. CDR3 length equals 14 residues. V lost 4 bases, J lost 5 bases, and 4 bases stayed unmatched. Germline V lookup: CDR1 LGHNA, CDR2 YSLEER. This rearrangement joins TRBV4-3 to TRBJ2-1; TRBD2 matches 8 bases. This sequence originates from a human donor with classical Hodgkin lymphoma. The input for sequencing was peripheral blood mononuclear cells (PBMCs), taken at baseline. CDR3 amino acids: CASSPGTSHNEQFF. CDR3 sequence (DNA): TGCGCCAGCAGCCCCGGGACTAGTCACAATGAGCAGTTCTTC.